This TCR beta chain was captured in a study of T cell responses to AZD1222 COVID-19 vaccine. Study results and limitations: The peak T cell response came first, and repertoires were sampled only after it.

Measured with immunoSEQ multiplex PCR; TCRdb has only the in-frame clones, and not every one. The table lists roughly 160,000 clones, about 90% of them singletons, with about 1.5% in the top ten. Trimming removed 3 bases from V and 1 base from J; junction bases left unmatched: 5. Germline-derived CDR1 and CDR2 are MDHEN and SYDVKM. CDR3 length: 16 residues. As to this clone: Its antigen is still unknown.

This sequence originates from an adult who received the AZD1222 COVID-19 vaccine. The V gene is TRBV28, the J gene TRBJ2-2, with 7 positions matching TRBD2. Sample: peripheral blood, taken 28 days after the second AZD1222 dose. The CDR3 here is CASSLARGRNTGELFF. The CDR3 nucleotides are TGTGCCAGCAGTTTGGCTCGCGGGAGGAACACCGGGGAGCTGTTTTTT.